The 26 T cell receptor beta chains given below trace back to one sample, sequenced in a study of PD-1 blockade in classical Hodgkin lymphoma. In every patient, relapse followed autologous stem cell transplantation, while exposure to brentuximab vedotin differed. Sequenced by immunoSEQ multiplex PCR; TCRdb stores in-frame clones only, minus some. This table has fewer than 100,000 clones, about nine tenths appearing once. This specimen was peripheral blood mononuclear cells (PBMCs), taken at baseline. The origin of the receptors is a human donor with classical Hodgkin lymphoma.

This chain joins TRBV27 and TRBJ1-5, with TRBD1 matching 8 bases. V shed 1 base and J 3 bases; nucleotides not matched to a gene: 5. This CDR3 spans 16 amino acids. The germline V gene has CDR1 MNHEY and CDR2 SMNVEV (reference sequence). The DNA of the CDR3 is TGTGCCAGCAGTTTATGGGTACAGGGGGTCAATCAGCCCCAGCATTTT. The encoded protein is CASSLWVQGVNQPQHF.

The chain uses TRBV10-3 and TRBJ2-3; maybe TRBD2 (6 bases). CDR3 length equals 14 residues. Trimming left V 2 bases short and J 2 bases short, with 8 bases between. CDR1 ENHRY and CDR2 SYGVKD come from the germline V gene. CDR3 in amino acids: CAISERGNTDTQYF. DNA of the CDR3: TGTGCCATCAGTGAGCGCGGGAACACAGATACGCAGTATTTT.

This clone showed up just once. This chain connects TRBV5-1 to TRBJ2-2; D gene unclear. The CDR3 consists of 14 residues. Per the germline V gene, CDR1 is SGHRS and CDR2 is YFSETQ. Trimming pared 3 bases from V and 4 bases from J, leaving 10 bases between. This CDR3 reads CASSSTSVTGELFF. The CDR3 DNA reads TGCGCCAGCAGCTCGACATCGGTCACCGGGGAGCTGTTTTTT.

The rearrangement links TRBV18 to TRBJ2-7, with a weak D call TRBD2 (5 bases). CDR1 and CDR2 (germline): KGHSH, LQKENI. This CDR3 has 12 residues. The V and J ends lost 3 bases and 7 bases respectively, with 10 bases between them. This chain's CDR3 is CASSPVRGEQYF. CDR3 nucleotide sequence: TGTGCCAGCTCACCCGTGCGAGGGGAGCAGTACTTC. The full variable domain, completed using reference TRBV18 and TRBJ2-7, is NAGVMQNPRHLVRRRGQEARLRCSPMKGHSHVYWYRQLPEEGLKFMVYLQKENIIDESGMPKERFSAEFPKEGPSILRIQQVVRGDSAAYFCASSPVRGEQYFGPGTRLTVT.

This clone was recorded once. The CDR3 nucleotides read TGTGCCAGCAGCTTAATACGGACTAGCGGGAGGGTCGAGCAGTACTTC. Its translation is CASSLIRTSGRVEQYF. The chain carries TRBV11-1 and TRBJ2-7; 15 bases are a match to TRBD2. CDR1 is SGHAT and CDR2 is FQDESV in the germline V gene (reference sequence). Trimming cost V 2 bases and J 6 bases; bases outside gene matches: 5. This CDR3 is 16 amino acids long.

The chain carries TRBV7-9 and TRBJ1-5; TRBD1 matches 9 bases. V lost 3 bases to trimming and J lost 3 bases; unmatched junction nucleotides: 6. The germline V gene encodes CDR1 SEHNR and CDR2 FQNEAQ (reference sequence). This CDR3 contains 16 residues. In DNA form, the CDR3 reads TGTGCCAGCAGCTTGGTGGGACAGGGCCCCAATCAGCCCCAGCATTTT. This sequence encodes CASSLVGQGPNQPQHF.

This clone was observed a handful of times. The chain uses TRBV5-6 and TRBJ1-3; D unclear. The V end was cut by 4 bases, the J end by 0 bases, with 8 bases between. The V gene's germline CDR1 is SGHDT and CDR2 YYEEEE. The CDR3 is 14 amino acids. CDR3 sequence reads: CASSNIYSGNTIYF. The CDR3 DNA reads as TGTGCCAGCAGCAATATTTACTCTGGAAACACCATATATTTT.

This chain uses TRBV28 with TRBJ1-2; possible D gene TRBD1, 6 bases. V was cut by 7 bases and J by 6 bases, with 18 bases left in between. Germline values: CDR1 MDHEN, CDR2 SYDVKM. CDR3 length equals 14 residues. CDR3 amino acids: CASTRGNPLDGYTF. CDR3 sequence (DNA): TGTGCCAGCACCAGGGGCAACCCACTTGATGGCTACACCTTC.

CDR3 bases: TGTGCCAGCAGCTCTAGCGGAACTCCCTACGAGCAGTACTTC. It is translated as CASSSSGTPYEQYF. The V call is TRBV7-9, the J call TRBJ2-7, with 7 bases lining up with TRBD2. Looked up from germline, CDR1 is SEHNR and CDR2 is FQNEAQ (reference sequence). The CDR3 loop spans 14 amino acids. The J segment lost 2 bases and the V segment lost 4 bases, leaving 5 bases of the junction unmatched.

The V call is TRBV6-1, the J call TRBJ2-3; 10 bases line up with TRBD2. With V trimmed by 6 bases and J by 2 bases, 5 bases remained unmatched. Germline V gene lookup returns CDR1 MNHNS and CDR2 SASEGT. CDR3 length: 15 residues. Here the CDR3 DNA reads TGTGCCAGCAGGCCCGGACTAGCGGTCACAGATACGCAGTATTTT. The encoded protein is CASRPGLAVTDTQYF.

The chain carries TRBV5-1 and TRBJ1-3; D might be TRBD1 (6 bases). The germline CDR1 and CDR2 sequences are SGHRS and YFSETQ. Trimming took 0 bases from V and 3 from J, leaving 13 bases between them. This CDR3 is built from 16 residues. The CDR3 sequence: CASSLGRGARGNTIYF. CDR3 DNA sequence: TGCGCCAGCAGCTTGGGTCGGGGGGCTCGTGGAAACACCATATATTTT.

This clone was recorded only once. The rearrangement uses TRBV27 and TRBJ2-1; 7 bases match TRBD2. The CDR3 totals 14 residues. Germline values: CDR1 MNHEY, CDR2 SMNVEV (reference sequence). Trimming removed 4 bases from V and 6 bases from J; junction bases left unmatched: 6. The CDR3: CASSSSSGSNEQFF. DNA of the CDR3: TGTGCCAGCAGTTCATCTAGCGGCTCCAATGAGCAGTTCTTC.

This clone was observed once. V is TRBV28 and J is TRBJ1-4; a weak D match, TRBD1 (5 bases). The V end was cut by 7 bases, the J end by 2 bases, with 14 bases between. Germline-derived CDR1 and CDR2 are MDHEN and SYDVKM. This CDR3 is 15 amino acids long. The CDR3 nucleotides are TGTGCCAGCACCACCCCCGGGGCCACTAATGAAAAACTGTTTTTT. This encodes CASTTPGATNEKLFF.

The chain has TRBV27 and TRBJ2-4; 12 bases fit TRBD2. This CDR3 is built from 16 residues. In germline, CDR1 is MNHEY, CDR2 SMNVEV (reference sequence). The trim removed 5 bases at V and 1 base at J, leaving 3 bases unmatched. CDR3 residues: CASSRLAGAAKNIQYF. The CDR3 DNA is TGTGCCAGCAGTCGACTAGCGGGAGCTGCCAAAAACATTCAGTACTTC.

The chain employs TRBV7-9 and TRBJ2-7, with TRBD1 matching 8 bases. The CDR3 has 15 amino acids. V was clipped by 5 bases and J by 4 bases; unmatched bases: 10. The germline gives CDR1 SEHNR, CDR2 FQNEAQ (reference sequence). DNA for the CDR3: TGTGCCAGCAGCCCACAGGACAGGGTGGAGTACGAGCAGTACTTC. Encoded protein: CASSPQDRVEYEQYF.

This chain joins TRBV4-1 and TRBJ2-7, with a weak D call TRBD2 (5 bases). Per germline, CDR1 MGHRA and CDR2 YSYEKL. This CDR3 comprises 17 residues. Trimming took off 4 bases at V and 3 bases at J, with 22 bases between the two ends. In DNA form, the CDR3 reads TGCGCCAGCAGCCCAAAGTTGGAGGACGTTATGGGCTACGAGCAGTACTTC. It codes for CASSPKLEDVMGYEQYF.

The rearrangement joins TRBV11-2 to TRBJ1-1, with 7 bases aligning to TRBD1. V lost 3 bases to trimming and J lost 3 bases; unmatched junction nucleotides: 4. In germline, CDR1 is SGHAT, CDR2 FQNNGV. This CDR3 has 14 amino acids. The CDR3 sequence is CASSLYRGDTEAFF. CDR3 nucleotide sequence: TGTGCCAGCAGCTTGTACAGGGGAGACACTGAAGCTTTCTTT.

In its sample, this clone was seen a few times. The chain carries TRBV28 and TRBJ2-2; unclear D gene. V lost 1 base and J lost 0, with 9 bases in between. The CDR3 is 16 residues long. The V gene's germline CDR1 is MDHEN and CDR2 SYDVKM. CDR3 protein: CASSLSPPPNTGELFF. CDR3 coding DNA: TGTGCCAGCAGTTTATCCCCCCCACCGAACACCGGGGAGCTGTTTTTT.

The chain uses TRBV4-1 and TRBJ1-5; D uncertain. Deletions cut 0 bases from V and 2 bases from J, with 8 bases between. The CDR3 consists of 15 residues. CDR1 and CDR2 from the germline V gene are MGHRA and YSYEKL. CDR3 region: CASSQDRTRNQPQHF. CDR3 nucleotides: TGCGCCAGCAGCCAAGATAGGACGCGCAATCAGCCCCAGCATTTT.

CDR3 loop: CASSPRAMRSGGYQETQYF. The CDR3, as DNA: TGTGCCAGCTCACCACGGGCGATGAGGAGCGGCGGGTACCAAGAGACCCAGTACTTC. This chain joins TRBV18 and TRBJ2-5; TRBD2 is a possible D gene (5 bases). The CDR3 totals 19 residues. The germline V gene has CDR1 KGHSH and CDR2 LQKENI. V lost 1 base to trimming and J lost 0 bases, with 21 bases between them.

CDR3 in amino acids: CASSSRLAGGDEQYF. The CDR3 bases are TGTGCCAGCAGCTCAAGACTAGCGGGGGGGGATGAGCAGTACTTC. The chain couples TRBV7-2 to TRBJ2-7, with TRBD2 matching over 14 bases. V dropped 4 bases and J dropped 7; count of bases not matched to a gene: 6. CDR1 SGHTA and CDR2 FQGNSA come from the germline V gene. The CDR3 covers 15 residues.

V and J are TRBV6-5 and TRBJ2-7; TRBD1 is a possible D gene (6 bases). This CDR3 has 12 residues. Germline V gives CDR1 MNHEY, CDR2 SVGAGI. V shed 6 bases and J shed 3 bases, with 9 bases lying between them. In DNA, the CDR3 is TGTGCCAGCAGACAGGGCTACTACGAGCAGTACTTC. Encoded protein: CASRQGYYEQYF.

The rearrangement uses TRBV5-1 and TRBJ1-1; D remains unclear. This CDR3 contains 12 residues. Germline V gene lookup returns CDR1 SGHRS and CDR2 YFSETQ. V lost 2 bases and J 3 bases, leaving 5 bases between the germline ends. CDR3 amino acids: CASSLSDTEAFF. The CDR3 DNA is TGCGCCAGCAGCTTATCGGACACTGAAGCTTTCTTT.

The chain links TRBV2 to TRBJ2-1, with TRBD2 matching over 11 bases. Germline V CDR1 and CDR2: SNHLY, FYNNEI. The CDR3 covers 17 residues. The trim removed 5 bases at V and 1 base at J, leaving 7 bases unmatched. In nucleotides, the CDR3 is TGTGCCAGCAGTTCTGGCGCTAGCGGGAGGTCCTACAATGAGCAGTTCTTC. This translates into CASSSGASGRSYNEQFF.

The V and J genes are TRBV7-2 and TRBJ2-1, with 11 bases identical to TRBD2. The V and J ends lost 4 bases and 4 bases, in that order; junction bases with no gene match: 3. Germline CDR1 is SGHTA and CDR2 is FQGNSA. The CDR3 is 15 amino acids. CDR3 region: CASSSGTSGYNEQFF. CDR3 coding DNA: TGTGCCAGCAGCTCCGGGACTAGCGGATACAATGAGCAGTTCTTC.

The chain combines TRBV6-5 with TRBJ2-1; D remains ambiguous. This CDR3 spans 14 amino acids. Trimming took 0 bases from V and 8 from J, leaving 11 bases between them. Germline assignment: CDR1 MNHEY and CDR2 SVGAGI. CDR3 region: CASSYSIGADEQFF. In DNA, the CDR3 is TGTGCCAGCAGTTACTCGATAGGCGCGGATGAGCAGTTCTTC.